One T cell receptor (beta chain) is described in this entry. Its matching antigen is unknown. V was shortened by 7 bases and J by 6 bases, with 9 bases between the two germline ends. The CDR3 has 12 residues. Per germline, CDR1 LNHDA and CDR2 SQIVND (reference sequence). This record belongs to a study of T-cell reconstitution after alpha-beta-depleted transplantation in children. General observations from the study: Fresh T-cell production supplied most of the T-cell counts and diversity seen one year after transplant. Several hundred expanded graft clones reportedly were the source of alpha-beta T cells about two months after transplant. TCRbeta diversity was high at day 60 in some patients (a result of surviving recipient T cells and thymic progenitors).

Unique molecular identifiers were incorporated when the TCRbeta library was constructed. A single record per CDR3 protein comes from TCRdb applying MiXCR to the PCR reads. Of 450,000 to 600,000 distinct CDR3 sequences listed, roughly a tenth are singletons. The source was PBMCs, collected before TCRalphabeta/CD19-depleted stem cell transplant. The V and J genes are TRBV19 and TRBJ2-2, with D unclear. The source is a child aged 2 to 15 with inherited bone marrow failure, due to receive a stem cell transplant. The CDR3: CASKQAAGELFF. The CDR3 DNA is TGTGCCAGTAAGCAGGCCGCCGGGGAGCTGTTTTTT. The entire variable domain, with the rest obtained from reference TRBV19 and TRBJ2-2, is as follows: DGGITQSPKYLFRKEGQNVTLSCEQNLNHDAMYWYRQDPGQGLRLIYYSQIVNDFQKGDIAEGYSVSREKKESFPLTVTSAQKNPTAFYLCASKQAAGELFFGEGSRLTVL.